The entry below describes one TCR beta chain. Its antigen is not known. The data are from a study of T cells after yellow fever vaccination. The overall study: Fractions of low cell number were prepared using SMART-Seq v4 Ultra Low Input. Findings of the study overall: The booster saw the reappearance of most primary-vaccination clones (approximately 96% CD4, roughly 90% CD8). FACS-sorted repertoires might harbor abundant contaminating clonotypes from the bulk population. A minor fraction of clonotypes spanned both CD4 and CD8 compartments.

TCRdb re-derived calls from the 5' RACE reads in MiXCR, one entry per CDR3 protein. The sample lists 250,000 or so distinct CDR3 sequences, over 3% occurring once. Germline V gives CDR1 KGHSY, CDR2 FQNENV. Trimming shortened V by 1 base and J by 4 bases, and 10 bases separated the two germline ends. The CDR3 has 14 amino acids. The receptor was derived from a man aged 18-30 years who received the YFV17D yellow fever vaccine. Sequencing was performed on PBMCs, taken 15 days after the yellow fever booster vaccination. The chain joins TRBV16 to TRBJ1-2; D uncertain. The CDR3 DNA reads TGTGCCAGCAGCCAATTGAGGGATTCCTATGGCTACACCTTC. Translated: CASSQLRDSYGYTF.